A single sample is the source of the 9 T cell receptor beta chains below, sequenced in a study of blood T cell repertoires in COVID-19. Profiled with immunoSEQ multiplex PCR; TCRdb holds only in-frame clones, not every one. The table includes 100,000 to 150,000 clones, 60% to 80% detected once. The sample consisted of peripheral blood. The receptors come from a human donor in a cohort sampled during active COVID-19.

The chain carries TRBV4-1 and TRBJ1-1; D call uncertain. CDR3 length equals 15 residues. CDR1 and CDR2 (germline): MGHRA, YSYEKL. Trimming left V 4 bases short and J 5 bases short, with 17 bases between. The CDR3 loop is CASSPTPGDRTEAFF. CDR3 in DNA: TGCGCCAGCAGCCCCACCCCCGGGGATAGAACTGAAGCTTTCTTT.

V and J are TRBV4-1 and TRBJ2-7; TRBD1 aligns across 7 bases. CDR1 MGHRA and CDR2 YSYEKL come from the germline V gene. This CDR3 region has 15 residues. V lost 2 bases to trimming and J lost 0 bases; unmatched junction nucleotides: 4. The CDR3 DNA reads TGCGCCAGCAGCCAAACGGGACAGAGCTCCTACGAGCAGTACTTC. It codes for CASSQTGQSSYEQYF.

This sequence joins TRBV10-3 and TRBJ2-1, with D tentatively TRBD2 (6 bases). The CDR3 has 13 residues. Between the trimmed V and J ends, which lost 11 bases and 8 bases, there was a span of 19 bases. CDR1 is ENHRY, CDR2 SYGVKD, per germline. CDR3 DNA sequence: TGTGCCTCGCGAGGAGGGGCCGGGGATGAGCAGTTCTTC. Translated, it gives CASRGGAGDEQFF.

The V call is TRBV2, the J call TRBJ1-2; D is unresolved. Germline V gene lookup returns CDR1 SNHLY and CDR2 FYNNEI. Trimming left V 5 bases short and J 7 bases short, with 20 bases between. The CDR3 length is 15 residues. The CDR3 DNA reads TGTGCCAGCAGTCCACAACCCGGGATCAAGGGTGGCTACACCTTC. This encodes CASSPQPGIKGGYTF.

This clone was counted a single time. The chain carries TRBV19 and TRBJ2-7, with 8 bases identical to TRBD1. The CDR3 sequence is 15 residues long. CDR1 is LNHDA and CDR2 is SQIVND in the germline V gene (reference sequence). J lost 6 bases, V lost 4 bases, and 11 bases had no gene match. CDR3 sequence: CASSSEDREDCEQYF. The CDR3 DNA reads TGTGCCAGTAGTAGCGAGGACAGGGAAGATTGCGAGCAGTACTTC.

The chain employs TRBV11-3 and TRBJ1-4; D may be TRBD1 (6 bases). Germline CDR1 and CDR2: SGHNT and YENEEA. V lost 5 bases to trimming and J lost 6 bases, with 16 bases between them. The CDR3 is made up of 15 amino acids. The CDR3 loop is CASSPGAGAHEKLFF. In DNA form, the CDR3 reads TGTGCCAGCAGCCCCGGTGCAGGGGCCCATGAAAAACTGTTTTTT.

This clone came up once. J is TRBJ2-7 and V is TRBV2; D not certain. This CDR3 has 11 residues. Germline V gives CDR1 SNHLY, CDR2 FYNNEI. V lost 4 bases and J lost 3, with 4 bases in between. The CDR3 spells CASSVLYEQYF. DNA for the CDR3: TGTGCCAGCAGTGTCCTCTACGAGCAGTACTTC.

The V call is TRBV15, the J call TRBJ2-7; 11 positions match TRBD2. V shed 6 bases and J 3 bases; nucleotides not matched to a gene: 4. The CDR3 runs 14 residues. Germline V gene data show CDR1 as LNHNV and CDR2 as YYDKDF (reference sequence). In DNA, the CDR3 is TGTGCCACCAGGGAAACTAGCGGGAGCTACGAGCAGTACTTC. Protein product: CATRETSGSYEQYF.

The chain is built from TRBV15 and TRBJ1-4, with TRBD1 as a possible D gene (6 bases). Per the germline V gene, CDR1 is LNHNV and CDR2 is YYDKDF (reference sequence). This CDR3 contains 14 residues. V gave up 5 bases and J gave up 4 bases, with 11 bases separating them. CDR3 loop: CATSPHRDNEKLFF. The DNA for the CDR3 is TGTGCCACCAGCCCCCACAGGGATAATGAAAAACTGTTTTTT.